This T cell receptor beta chain was documented in a study of PD-1 blockade in mismatch repair-deficient tumors. Study context: Enrolled about 2012-2016, patients had progressing, pretreated mismatch repair-deficient cancers of about a dozen types.

The CDR3 spans 14 residues. V dropped 8 bases and J dropped 4 bases, with 17 bases sitting between them. Germline V gene data show CDR1 as MNHNY and CDR2 as SVGAGI (reference sequence). Repertoires were generated with immunoSEQ multiplex PCR, while TCRdb's copy carries only in-frame clones and drops some. In the table there are about 79,000 clones, roughly 80% of which are singletons. Sequenced material: peripheral blood, taken 44 weeks after starting pembrolizumab. The chain couples TRBV6-6 to TRBJ1-1; possible D gene TRBD1, 6 bases. This TCR was sampled from an adult with mismatch repair-deficient cancer. The CDR3 spells CASASSQGTTEAFF. CDR3 sequence (DNA): TGTGCCAGCGCCTCCTCACAGGGAACCACTGAAGCTTTCTTT.